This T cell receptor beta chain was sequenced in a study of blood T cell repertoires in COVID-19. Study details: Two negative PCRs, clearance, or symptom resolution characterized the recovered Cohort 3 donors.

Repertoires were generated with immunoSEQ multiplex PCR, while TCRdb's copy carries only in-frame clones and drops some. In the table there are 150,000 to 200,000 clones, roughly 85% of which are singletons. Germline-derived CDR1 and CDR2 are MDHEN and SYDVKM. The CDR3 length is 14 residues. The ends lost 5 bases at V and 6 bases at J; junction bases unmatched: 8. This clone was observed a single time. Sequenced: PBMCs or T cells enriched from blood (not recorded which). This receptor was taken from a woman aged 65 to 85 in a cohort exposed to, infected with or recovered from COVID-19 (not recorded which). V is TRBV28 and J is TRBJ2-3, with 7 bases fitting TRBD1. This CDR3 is CASSSGQDRDTQYF. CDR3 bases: TGTGCCAGCAGTAGTGGACAGGACAGGGATACGCAGTATTTT.